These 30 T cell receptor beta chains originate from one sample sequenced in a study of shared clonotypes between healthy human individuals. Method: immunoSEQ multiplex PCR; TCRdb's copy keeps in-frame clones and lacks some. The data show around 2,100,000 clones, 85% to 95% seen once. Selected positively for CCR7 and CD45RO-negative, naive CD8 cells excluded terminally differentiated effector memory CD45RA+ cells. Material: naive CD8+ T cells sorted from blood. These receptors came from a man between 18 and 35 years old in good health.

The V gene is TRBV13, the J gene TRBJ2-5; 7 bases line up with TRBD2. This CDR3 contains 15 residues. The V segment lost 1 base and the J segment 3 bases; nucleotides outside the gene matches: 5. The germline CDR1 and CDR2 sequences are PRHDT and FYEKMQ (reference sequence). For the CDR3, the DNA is TGTGCCAGCAGCTTAGCCGGGGAGGGAAAAGAGACCCAGTACTTC. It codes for CASSLAGEGKETQYF.

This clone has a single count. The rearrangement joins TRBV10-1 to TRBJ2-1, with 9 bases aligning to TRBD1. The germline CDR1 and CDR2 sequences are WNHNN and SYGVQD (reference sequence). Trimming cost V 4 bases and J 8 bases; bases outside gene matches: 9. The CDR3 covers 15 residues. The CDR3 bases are TGCGCCAGCAGTGGGCCCGGGACAGGGCCCCATGAGCAGTTCTTC. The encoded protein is CASSGPGTGPHEQFF.

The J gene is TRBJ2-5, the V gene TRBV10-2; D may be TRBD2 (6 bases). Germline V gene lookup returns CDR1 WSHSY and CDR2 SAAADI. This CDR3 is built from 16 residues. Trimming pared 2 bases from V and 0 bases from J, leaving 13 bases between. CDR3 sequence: CASSEGGGGYQETQYF. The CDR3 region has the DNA TGCGCCAGCAGTGAGGGGGGAGGTGGGTACCAAGAGACCCAGTACTTC.

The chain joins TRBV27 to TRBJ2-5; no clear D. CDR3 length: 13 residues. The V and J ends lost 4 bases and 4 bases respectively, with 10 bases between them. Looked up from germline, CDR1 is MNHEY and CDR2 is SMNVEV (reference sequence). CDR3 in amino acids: CASSWGSVETQYF. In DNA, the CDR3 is TGTGCCAGCAGTTGGGGAAGCGTAGAGACCCAGTACTTC.

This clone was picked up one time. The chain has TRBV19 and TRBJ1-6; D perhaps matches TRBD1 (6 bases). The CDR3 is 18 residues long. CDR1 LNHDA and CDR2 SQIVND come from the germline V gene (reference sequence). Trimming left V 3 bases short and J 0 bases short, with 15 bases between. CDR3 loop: CASSIGGGPHSYNSPLHF. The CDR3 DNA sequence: TGTGCCAGTAGTATTGGGGGCGGACCCCACTCCTATAATTCACCCCTCCACTTT.

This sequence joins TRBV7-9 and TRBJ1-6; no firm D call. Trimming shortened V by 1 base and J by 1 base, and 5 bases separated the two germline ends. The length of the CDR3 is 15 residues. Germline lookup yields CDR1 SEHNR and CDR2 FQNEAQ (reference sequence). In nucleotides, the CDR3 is TGTGCCAGCAGCTTAGTTGGATCCTATAATTCACCCCTCCACTTT. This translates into CASSLVGSYNSPLHF.

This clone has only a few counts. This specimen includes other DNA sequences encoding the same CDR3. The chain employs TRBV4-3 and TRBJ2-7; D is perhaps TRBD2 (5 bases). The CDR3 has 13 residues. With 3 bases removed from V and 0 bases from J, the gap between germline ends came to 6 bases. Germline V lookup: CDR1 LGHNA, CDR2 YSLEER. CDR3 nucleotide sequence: TGCGCCAGCAGCCAGGGGAGCTCCTACGAGCAGTACTTC. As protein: CASSQGSSYEQYF.

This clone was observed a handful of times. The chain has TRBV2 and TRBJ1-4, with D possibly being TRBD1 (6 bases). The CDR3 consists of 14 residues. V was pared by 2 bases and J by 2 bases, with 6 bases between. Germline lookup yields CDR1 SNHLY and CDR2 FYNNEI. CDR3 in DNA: TGTGCCAGCAGTGAAACAGGGACTAATGAAAAACTGTTTTTT. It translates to CASSETGTNEKLFF.

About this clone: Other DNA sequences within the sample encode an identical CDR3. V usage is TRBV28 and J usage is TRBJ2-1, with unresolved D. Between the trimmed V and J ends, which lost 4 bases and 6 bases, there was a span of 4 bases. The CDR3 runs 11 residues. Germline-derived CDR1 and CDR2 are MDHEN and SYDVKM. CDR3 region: CASSWVNEQFF. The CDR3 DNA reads TGTGCCAGCAGTTGGGTCAATGAGCAGTTCTTC.

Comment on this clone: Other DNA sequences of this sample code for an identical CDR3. The CDR3 sequence is CAWSVTGGQETQYF. CDR3 in DNA: TGTGCCTGGAGTGTTACGGGCGGACAAGAGACCCAGTACTTC. V is TRBV30 and J is TRBJ2-5; D unclear. Germline CDR1 is GTSNPN and CDR2 is SVGIG (reference sequence). The CDR3 runs to 14 residues. Deletions cut 0 bases from V and 2 bases from J, with 10 bases between.

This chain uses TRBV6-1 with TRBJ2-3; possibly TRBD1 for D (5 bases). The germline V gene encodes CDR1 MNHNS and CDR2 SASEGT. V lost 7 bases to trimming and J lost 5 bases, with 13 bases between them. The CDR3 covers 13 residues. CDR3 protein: CASIPQGIDTQYF. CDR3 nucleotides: TGTGCCAGCATTCCGCAGGGTATAGATACGCAGTATTTT.

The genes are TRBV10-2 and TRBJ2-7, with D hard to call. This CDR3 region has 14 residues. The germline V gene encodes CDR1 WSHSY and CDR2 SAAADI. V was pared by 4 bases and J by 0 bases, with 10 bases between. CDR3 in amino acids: CASSGGRGSYEQYF. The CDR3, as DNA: TGCGCCAGCAGTGGAGGCCGAGGCTCCTACGAGCAGTACTTC.

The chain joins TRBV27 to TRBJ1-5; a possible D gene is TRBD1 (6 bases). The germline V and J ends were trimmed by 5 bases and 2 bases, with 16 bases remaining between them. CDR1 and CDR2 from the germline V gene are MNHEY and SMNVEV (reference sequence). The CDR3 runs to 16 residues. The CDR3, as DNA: TGTGCCAGCAGTCCGGTCACAGGGATTGGCAATCAGCCCCAGCATTTT. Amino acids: CASSPVTGIGNQPQHF.

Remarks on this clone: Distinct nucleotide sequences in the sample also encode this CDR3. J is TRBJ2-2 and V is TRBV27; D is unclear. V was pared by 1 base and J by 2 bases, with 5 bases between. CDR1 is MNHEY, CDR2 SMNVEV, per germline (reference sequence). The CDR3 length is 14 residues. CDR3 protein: CASSLLGNTGELFF. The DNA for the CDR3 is TGTGCCAGCAGTTTATTGGGAAACACCGGGGAGCTGTTTTTT.

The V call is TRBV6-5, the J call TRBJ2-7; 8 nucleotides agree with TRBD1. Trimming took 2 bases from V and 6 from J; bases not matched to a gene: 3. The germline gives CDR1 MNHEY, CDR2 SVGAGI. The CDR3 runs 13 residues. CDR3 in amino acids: CASSYTTGGEQYF. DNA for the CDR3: TGTGCCAGCAGTTACACTACAGGGGGCGAGCAGTACTTC.

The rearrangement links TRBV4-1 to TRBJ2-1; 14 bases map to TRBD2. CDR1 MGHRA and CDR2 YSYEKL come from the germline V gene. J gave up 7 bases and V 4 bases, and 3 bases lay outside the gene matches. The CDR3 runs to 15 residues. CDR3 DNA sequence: TGCGCCAGCAGCCGACTAGCGGGGGGGCATAATGAGCAGTTCTTC. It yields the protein CASSRLAGGHNEQFF.

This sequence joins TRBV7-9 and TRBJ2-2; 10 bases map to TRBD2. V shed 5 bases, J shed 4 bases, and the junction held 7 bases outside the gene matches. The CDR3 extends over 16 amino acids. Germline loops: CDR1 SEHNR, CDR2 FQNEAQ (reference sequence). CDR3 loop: CASSPTSGKATGELFF. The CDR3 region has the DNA TGTGCCAGCAGCCCAACTAGCGGGAAGGCCACCGGGGAGCTGTTTTTT.

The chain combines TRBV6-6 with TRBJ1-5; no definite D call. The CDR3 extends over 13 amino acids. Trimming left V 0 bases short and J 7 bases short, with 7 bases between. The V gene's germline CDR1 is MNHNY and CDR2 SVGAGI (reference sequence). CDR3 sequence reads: CASSYSADQPQHF. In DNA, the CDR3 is TGTGCCAGCAGTTACTCAGCTGACCAGCCCCAGCATTTT.

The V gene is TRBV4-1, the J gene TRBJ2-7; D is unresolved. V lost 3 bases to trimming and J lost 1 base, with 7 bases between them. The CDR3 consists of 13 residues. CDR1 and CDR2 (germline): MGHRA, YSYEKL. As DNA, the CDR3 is TGCGCCAGCAGCCACAGTGAATCCTACGAGCAGTACTTC. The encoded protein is CASSHSESYEQYF.

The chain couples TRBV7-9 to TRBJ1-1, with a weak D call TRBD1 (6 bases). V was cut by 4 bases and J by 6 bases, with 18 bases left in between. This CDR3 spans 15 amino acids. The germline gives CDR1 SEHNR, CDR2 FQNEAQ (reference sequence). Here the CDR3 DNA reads TGTGCCAGCAGCTCCATTCCGGGGGGCGCACCTGAAGCTTTCTTT. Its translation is CASSSIPGGAPEAFF.

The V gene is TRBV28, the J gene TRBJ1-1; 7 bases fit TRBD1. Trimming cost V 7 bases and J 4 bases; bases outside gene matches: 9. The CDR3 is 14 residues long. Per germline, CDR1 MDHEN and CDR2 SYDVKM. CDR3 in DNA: TGTGCCAGCACCACAGACAGGGAAGGCACTGAAGCTTTCTTT. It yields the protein CASTTDREGTEAFF.

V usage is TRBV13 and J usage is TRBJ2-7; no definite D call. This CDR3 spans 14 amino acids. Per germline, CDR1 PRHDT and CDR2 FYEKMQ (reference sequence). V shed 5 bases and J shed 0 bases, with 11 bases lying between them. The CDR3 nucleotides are TGTGCCAGCAGCCTTAGTGAGTACTCCTACGAGCAGTACTTC. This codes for CASSLSEYSYEQYF. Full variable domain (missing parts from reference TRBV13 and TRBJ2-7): AAGVIQSPRHLIKEKRETATLKCYPIPRHDTVYWYQQGPGQDPQFLISFYEKMQSDKGSIPDRFSAQQFSDYHSELNMSSLELGDSALYFCASSLSEYSYEQYFGPGTRLTVT.

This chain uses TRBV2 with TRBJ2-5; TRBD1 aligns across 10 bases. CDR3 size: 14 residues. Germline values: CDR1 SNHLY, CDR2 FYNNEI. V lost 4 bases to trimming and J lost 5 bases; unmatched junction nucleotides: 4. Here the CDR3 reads CASSVTGGPETQYF. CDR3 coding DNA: TGTGCCAGCAGTGTGACAGGGGGCCCGGAGACCCAGTACTTC. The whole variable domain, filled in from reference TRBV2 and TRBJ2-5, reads EPEVTQTPSHQVTQMGQEVILRCVPISNHLYFYWYRQILGQKVEFLVSFYNNEISEKSEIFDDQFSVERPDGSNFTLKIRSTKLEDSAMYFCASSVTGGPETQYFGPGTRLLVL.

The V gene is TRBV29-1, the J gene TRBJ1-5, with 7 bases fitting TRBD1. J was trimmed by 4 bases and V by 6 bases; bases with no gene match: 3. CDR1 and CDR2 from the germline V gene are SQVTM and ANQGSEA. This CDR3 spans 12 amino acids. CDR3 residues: CSVGTANQPQHF. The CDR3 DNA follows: TGCAGCGTCGGGACAGCTAATCAGCCCCAGCATTTT.

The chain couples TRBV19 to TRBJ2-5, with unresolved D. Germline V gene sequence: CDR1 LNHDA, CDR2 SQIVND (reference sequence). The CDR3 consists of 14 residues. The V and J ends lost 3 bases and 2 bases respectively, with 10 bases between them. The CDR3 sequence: CASSILGTQETQYF. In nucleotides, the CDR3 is TGTGCCAGTAGTATCCTGGGCACACAAGAGACCCAGTACTTC.

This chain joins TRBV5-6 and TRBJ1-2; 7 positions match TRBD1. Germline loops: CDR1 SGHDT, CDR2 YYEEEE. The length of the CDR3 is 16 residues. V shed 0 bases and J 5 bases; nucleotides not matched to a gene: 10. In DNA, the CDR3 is TGTGCCAGCAGCTTGGGTGGGGAGGGGGCCTGGTATGGCTACACCTTC. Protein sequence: CASSLGGEGAWYGYTF.

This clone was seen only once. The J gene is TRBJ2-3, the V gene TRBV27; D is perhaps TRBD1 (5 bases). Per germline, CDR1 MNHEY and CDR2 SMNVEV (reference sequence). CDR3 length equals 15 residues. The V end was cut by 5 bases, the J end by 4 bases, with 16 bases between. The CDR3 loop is CASSPLALGADTQYF. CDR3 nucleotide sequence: TGTGCCAGCAGTCCCCTTGCCTTAGGGGCAGATACGCAGTATTTT.

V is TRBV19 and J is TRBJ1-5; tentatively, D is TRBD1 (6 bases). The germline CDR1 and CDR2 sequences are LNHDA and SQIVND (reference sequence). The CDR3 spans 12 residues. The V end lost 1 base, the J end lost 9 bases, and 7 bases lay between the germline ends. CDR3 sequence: CASSIGGAPQHF. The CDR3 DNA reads TGTGCCAGTAGTATAGGGGGGGCGCCCCAGCATTTT.

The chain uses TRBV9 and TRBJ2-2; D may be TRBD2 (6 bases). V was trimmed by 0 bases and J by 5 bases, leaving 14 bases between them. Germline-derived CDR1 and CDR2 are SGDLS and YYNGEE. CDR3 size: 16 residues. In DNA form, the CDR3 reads TGTGCCAGCAGCGTAGAAGAGGCGGGATGGACCGGGGAGCTGTTTTTT. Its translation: CASSVEEAGWTGELFF.

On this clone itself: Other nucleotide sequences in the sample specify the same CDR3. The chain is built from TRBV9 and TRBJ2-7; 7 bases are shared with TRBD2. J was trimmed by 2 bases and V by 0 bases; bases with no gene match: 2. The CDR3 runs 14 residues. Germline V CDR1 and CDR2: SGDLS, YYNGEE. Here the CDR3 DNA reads TGTGCCAGCAGCGTAGAGGCGGGGGCCTACGAGCAGTACTTC. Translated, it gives CASSVEAGAYEQYF.